In this sample, the clone carrying this TCR beta chain turned up a few times. Antigen: not known. The record originates from a study of response to subunit inactivated influenza vaccine. General study findings and limits: The authors offered the suggestion that each seasonal influenza vaccination recruits few new T cells.

TCRdb reprocessed the RT-PCR reads via MiXCR and lists one record per CDR3 protein. The table includes 650,000 to 700,000 distinct CDR3 sequences, around a sixth detected once. Germline lookup yields CDR1 KGHSH and CDR2 LQKENI. Trimming at V came to 3 bases and at J to 7 bases, leaving 9 bases not matched to a gene. The CDR3 is 15 amino acids. The source is a man in his fifties or sixties who received an inactivated influenza vaccine. Material: PBMCs from blood, obtained roughly 13 days after vaccination. J is TRBJ2-7 and V is TRBV18, with 10 positions matching TRBD2. The CDR3 DNA sequence: TGTGCCAGCTCACCTGTTCAAGCGGGGGGGCGAGAGCAGTACTTC. Translated: CASSPVQAGGREQYF.